The 15 T cell receptor beta chains in this list originate from one sample, sequenced in a study of cytomegalovirus exposure and HLA in healthy donors. Vbeta (60) and Jbeta (13) primers were used in the PCR. Method: immunoSEQ multiplex PCR; TCRdb's copy keeps in-frame clones and lacks some. Among around 150,000 clones listed, 70% to 90% were seen once. What was sequenced was PBMCs. The receptors were sampled from a man aged 18 to 29 in good health and CMV-seropositive.

The chain combines TRBV28 with TRBJ1-2; D not certain. Germline V CDR1 and CDR2: MDHEN, SYDVKM. The CDR3 spans 11 residues. Trimming pared 6 bases from V and 4 bases from J, leaving 6 bases between. The CDR3 loop reads CASRDSYGYTF. CDR3 in DNA: TGTGCCAGCAGGGACTCCTATGGCTACACCTTC.

The CDR3 is CASSPVKGGGQGSYEQYF. Here the CDR3 DNA reads TGTGCCAGCAGCCCAGTCAAGGGCGGGGGGCAAGGATCCTACGAGCAGTACTTC. This chain uses TRBV11-2 with TRBJ2-7, with TRBD2 identical over 8 bases. After removal of 5 bases from V and 1 base from J, the junction contained 16 bases not matched to a gene. The CDR3 spans 18 residues. Germline lookup yields CDR1 SGHAT and CDR2 FQNNGV.

The rearrangement links TRBV19 to TRBJ1-1; D might be TRBD1 (6 bases). The germline V and J ends were trimmed by 4 bases and 5 bases, with 14 bases remaining between them. The germline V gene has CDR1 LNHDA and CDR2 SQIVND (reference sequence). This CDR3 region has 14 residues. The CDR3 loop is CASSKGQLWTEAFF. The CDR3 DNA reads TGTGCCAGTAGTAAGGGACAACTCTGGACTGAAGCTTTCTTT.

The chain links TRBV4-3 to TRBJ1-2; 8 positions agree with TRBD1. The junction had 4 bases not matched to a gene; V was cut back by 4 bases and J by 6 bases. The CDR3 has 13 residues. The germline gives CDR1 LGHNA, CDR2 YSLEER. The CDR3 region is CASSPTGVNGYTF. CDR3 bases: TGCGCCAGCAGCCCGACAGGGGTTAATGGCTACACCTTC.

The chain is built from TRBV2 and TRBJ1-2; tentatively, D is TRBD1 (6 bases). Germline loops: CDR1 SNHLY, CDR2 FYNNEI. CDR3 length equals 16 residues. V lost 2 bases and J 6 bases, leaving 19 bases between the germline ends. The CDR3 sequence: CASSETGPTGYDGYTF. DNA for the CDR3: TGTGCCAGCAGTGAAACAGGCCCTACAGGGTACGATGGCTACACCTTC. Looking up the rest from reference TRBV2 and TRBJ1-2 gives the full variable domain: EPEVTQTPSHQVTQMGQEVILRCVPISNHLYFYWYRQILGQKVEFLVSFYNNEISEKSEIFDDQFSVERPDGSNFTLKIRSTKLEDSAMYFCASSETGPTGYDGYTFGSGTRLTVV.

V is TRBV6-5 and J is TRBJ2-5; D remains unclear. The J call is uncertain, as TRBJ2-7 better fits the DNA end. The CDR3 consists of 11 residues. Per germline, CDR1 MNHEY and CDR2 SVGAGI. The CDR3 here is CASSYLSEQYF. The CDR3 DNA follows: TGTGCCAGCAGTTACCTGTCCGAGCAGTACTTC.

The chain combines TRBV5-1 with TRBJ1-2, with D perhaps matching TRBD1 (5 bases). Germline-derived CDR1 and CDR2 are SGHRS and YFSETQ. The CDR3 length is 13 residues. Trimming took 3 bases from V and 5 from J, leaving 11 bases between them. The CDR3 loop reads CASSSDSKYGYTF. In DNA form, the CDR3 reads TGCGCCAGCAGCTCCGACAGCAAATATGGCTACACCTTC.

The V and J genes are TRBV27 and TRBJ2-7; TRBD1 aligns across 9 bases. CDR3 size: 15 residues. Germline loops: CDR1 MNHEY, CDR2 SMNVEV (reference sequence). The J segment lost 2 bases and the V segment lost 6 bases, leaving 8 bases of the junction unmatched. The CDR3, as DNA: TGTGCCAGCAGCATGGGACAGGGCGCAACCTACGAGCAGTACTTC. It yields the protein CASSMGQGATYEQYF.

The J gene is TRBJ1-1, the V gene TRBV2, with D maybe TRBD1 (6 bases). The CDR3 loop spans 13 amino acids. Germline loops: CDR1 SNHLY, CDR2 FYNNEI. Trimming removed 5 bases from V and 1 base from J, with 8 bases in between. In DNA, the CDR3 is TGTGCCAGCAGTTTGACAGGGAACACTGAAGCTTTCTTT. Protein: CASSLTGNTEAFF.

The J gene is TRBJ2-3, the V gene TRBV10-3, with 9 bases that match TRBD2. Germline CDR1 is ENHRY and CDR2 is SYGVKD. The V segment lost 4 bases and the J segment 4 bases; nucleotides outside the gene matches: 3. The CDR3 loop spans 14 amino acids. The CDR3 sequence: CAISGGLASDTQYF. The CDR3 nucleotides are TGTGCCATCAGTGGGGGACTAGCTTCAGATACGCAGTATTTT.

This chain links TRBV11-2 with TRBJ2-2; D is unclear. CDR3 length: 11 amino acids. Germline V gives CDR1 SGHAT, CDR2 FQNNGV. V lost 7 bases and J lost 3, with 3 bases in between. The chain's CDR3 is CASTDTGELFF. Written as DNA, the CDR3 is TGTGCCAGCACCGACACCGGGGAGCTGTTTTTT. The complete variable domain, with remaining parts taken from reference TRBV11-2 and TRBJ2-2, reads EAGVAQSPRYKIIEKRQSVAFWCNPISGHATLYWYQQILGQGPKLLIQFQNNGVVDDSQLPKDRFSAERLKGVDSTLKIQPAKLEDSAVYLCASTDTGELFFGEGSRLTVL.

This chain connects TRBV7-3 to TRBJ2-3, with TRBD1 as a possible D gene (5 bases). The V gene's germline CDR1 is SGHTA and CDR2 FQGTGA. The CDR3 loop spans 15 amino acids. The V end was cut by 2 bases, the J end by 5 bases, with 14 bases between. This CDR3 reads CASSLGAVGGDTQYF. DNA of the CDR3: TGTGCCAGCAGCTTAGGGGCGGTAGGCGGAGATACGCAGTATTTT.

This clone has only one observation. The V and J genes are TRBV5-1 and TRBJ2-2; possible D gene TRBD1, 6 bases. Germline V gene lookup returns CDR1 SGHRS and CDR2 YFSETQ. The V gene lost 2 bases and the J gene lost 0 bases, with 14 bases spanning the gap. The CDR3 loop spans 17 amino acids. The CDR3 DNA sequence: TGCGCCAGCAGCTTAAGACCGACAGGTACGAACACCGGGGAGCTGTTTTTT. Translating gives CASSLRPTGTNTGELFF.

V gene TRBV7-2 combines with J gene TRBJ2-3; the D gene is possibly TRBD2 (6 bases). V lost 11 bases, J lost 1 base, and 22 bases lay in between. The CDR3 is 16 residues long. The germline V gene encodes CDR1 SGHTA and CDR2 FQGNSA. The CDR3 DNA sequence: TGTGCCGGGGGATCTCTGGGGGGAGGAGGCACAGATACGCAGTATTTT. It specifies CAGGSLGGGGTDTQYF.

This clone was observed a single time. The genes are TRBV9 and TRBJ2-3, with 7 bases identical to TRBD2. The CDR3 spans 16 residues. From germline, CDR1 is SGDLS and CDR2 YYNGEE. The junction had 9 bases not matched to a gene; V was cut back by 3 bases and J by 2 bases. The CDR3 DNA sequence: TGTGCCAGCAGCGGGAAGCGGGGACTTGCCACAGATACGCAGTATTTT. This gives the protein CASSGKRGLATDTQYF.